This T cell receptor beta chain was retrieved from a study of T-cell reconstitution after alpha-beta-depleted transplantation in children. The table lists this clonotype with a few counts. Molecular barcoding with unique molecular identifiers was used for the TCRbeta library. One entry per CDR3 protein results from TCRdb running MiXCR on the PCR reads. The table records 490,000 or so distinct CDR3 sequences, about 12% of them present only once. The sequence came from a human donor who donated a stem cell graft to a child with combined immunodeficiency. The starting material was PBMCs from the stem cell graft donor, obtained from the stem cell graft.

The CDR3 loop is CASSPTGRFEQYF. The CDR3 coding sequence is TGTGCCAGCAGTCCGACAGGCAGGTTCGAGCAGTACTTC. The rearrangement uses TRBV12-3 or TRBV12-4 and TRBJ2-7; possible D gene TRBD1, 6 bases. Trimming removed 5 bases at V and 6 bases at J, with 14 bases between. The CDR3 runs 13 residues.